This is a list of T cell receptor beta chains from one sample in a study of shared clonotypes between healthy human individuals. Method: immunoSEQ multiplex PCR; TCRdb's copy keeps in-frame clones and lacks some. Of 2,500,000 or so clones detected, roughly 93% appear once; the ten largest clones hold approximately 0.35%. Sequenced input: naive CD4+ T cells from PBMCs. The receptor source for this set is a man aged 18 to 29 in good health. Some clones in this sample may be carry-over from other donors' samples. Each CDR3 is given with its conserved first and last residue. Fields, in order: clone size, V gene, D gene, J gene, CDR3 protein, CDR3 DNA. The D gene is left open where the match is weak. Where a row states a size, it is once, few, many or the class of an expanded clone; other rows omit it.

>NA|TRBV4-2|NA|TRBJ1-2
CASSQNRVGGYTF
TGTGCCAGCAGCCAAAACAGGGTAGGAGGCTACACCTTC
>NA|TRBV27|NA|TRBJ2-3
CASSHHRDGTDTQYF
TGTGCCAGCAGTCATCACAGGGACGGCACAGATACGCAGTATTTT
>NA|TRBV6-1|NA|TRBJ2-7
CASSADRSSYEQYF
TGTGCCAGCAGTGCCGACAGGAGCTCCTACGAGCAGTACTTC
>NA|TRBV6-6|NA|TRBJ1-1
CASSNRAATEAFF
TGTGCCAGCAGTAACCGGGCCGCCACTGAAGCTTTCTTT
>NA|TRBV2|TRBD2|TRBJ2-1
CASSVIRLAGGGEQFF
TGTGCCAGCAGTGTAATACGACTAGCGGGAGGGGGGGAGCAGTTCTTC
>NA|TRBV27|TRBD2|TRBJ2-7
CASSFEFTSGSYEQYF
TGTGCCAGCAGTTTCGAGTTCACTAGCGGAAGTTACGAGCAGTACTTC
>NA|TRBV2|NA|TRBJ2-2
CASTVNTGELFF
TGTGCCAGCACGGTGAACACCGGGGAGCTGTTTTTT
>NA|TRBV5-8|NA|TRBJ2-2
CASSLGELFF
TGTGCCAGCAGCCTAGGGGAGCTGTTTTTT
>NA|TRBV28|NA|TRBJ2-6
CASSFERPGANVLTF
TGTGCCAGCAGTTTTGAACGGCCTGGGGCCAACGTCCTGACTTTC
>once|TRBV2|NA|TRBJ2-7
CASRLYSYEQYF
TGTGCCAGCAGACTGTACTCCTACGAGCAGTACTTC
>NA|TRBV5-6|NA|TRBJ1-3
CASSLSGTYSGNTIYF
TGTGCCAGCAGCTTGTCAGGGACCTACTCTGGAAACACCATATATTTT
>NA|TRBV7-9|TRBD1|TRBJ2-3
CASSLAVTGVRGTQYF
TGTGCCAGCAGCTTAGCTGTGACAGGGGTTCGGGGTACGCAGTATTTT
>NA|TRBV29-1|TRBD2|TRBJ2-7
CSYRRTSGSIDEQYF
TGCAGCTACCGTCGGACTAGCGGGAGTATCGACGAGCAGTACTTC
>once|TRBV2|NA|TRBJ2-6
CASRLGRSSGANVLTF
TGTGCCAGCAGATTAGGACGCTCCTCTGGGGCCAACGTCCTGACTTTC
>NA|TRBV11-1|NA|TRBJ1-2
CASSLGQSYGYTF
TGTGCCAGCAGCTTAGGACAGAGCTATGGCTACACCTTC
>once|TRBV4-3|NA|TRBJ1-2
CASSQDLGRYRSDYGYTF
TGCGCCAGCAGCCAAGATTTAGGACGTTATCGGTCGGACTATGGCTACACCTTC
>NA|TRBV6-1|NA|TRBJ1-2
CASSEAASRSYGYTF
TGTGCCAGCAGTGAAGCGGCCTCCCGGAGCTATGGCTACACCTTC
>once|TRBV7-3|TRBD2|TRBJ2-2
CASSLLAGGDTGELFF
TGTGCCAGCAGCCTTTTAGCGGGAGGAGACACCGGGGAGCTGTTTTTT
>NA|TRBV6-8|NA|TRBJ2-7
CASSYSRAFPYEQYF
TGTGCCAGCAGTTACTCGCGGGCTTTCCCCTACGAGCAGTACTTC
>NA|TRBV19|NA|TRBJ1-5
CASSTPRGKPEPQHF
TGTGCCAGTAGTACCCCCCGGGGTAAACCTGAGCCCCAGCATTTT
>NA|TRBV2|NA|TRBJ1-2
CASKDAAAALF
TGTGCCAGCAAGGATGCGGCCGCTGCCCTATTC
>few|TRBV6-6|NA|TRBJ1-1
CASRIEDTEAFF
TGTGCCAGCAGAATAGAGGACACTGAAGCTTTCTTT
>NA|TRBV5-1|NA|TRBJ1-4
CASSREPTNEKLFF
TGCGCCAGCAGCCGAGAGCCAACTAATGAAAAACTGTTTTTT
>NA|TRBV4-3|NA|TRBJ1-1
CASSQVLIMNTEAFF
TGCGCCAGCAGCCAAGTACTGATCATGAACACTGAAGCTTTCTTT
>NA|TRBV7-3|NA|TRBJ2-1
CASSATPNEQFF
TGTGCCAGCAGCGCGACCCCCAATGAGCAGTTCTTC
>NA|TRBV28|TRBD1|TRBJ2-1
CASSSDGQGKKFF
TGTGCCAGCAGTTCCGACGGACAGGGTAAGAAGTTCTTC
>NA|TRBV19|NA|TRBJ2-6
CASSTGRANVLTF
TGTGCCAGTAGTACCGGTCGGGCCAACGTCCTGACTTTC
>NA|TRBV5-4|TRBD2|TRBJ2-3
CASSPASGTYTDTQYF
TGTGCCAGCAGTCCGGCTAGCGGCACCTACACAGATACGCAGTATTTT
>NA|TRBV7-9|TRBD1|TRBJ1-1
CASSSKGWEPGQGNTEAFF
TGTGCCAGCAGCTCCAAGGGATGGGAACCGGGACAGGGGAACACTGAAGCTTTCTTT
>NA|TRBV19|NA|TRBJ2-7
CASRERGHQTGHYEQYF
TGTGCCAGTAGGGAGAGGGGACACCAAACCGGGCACTACGAGCAGTACTTC
>NA|TRBV9|NA|TRBJ2-1
CASSLLGEPTYNEQFF
TGTGCCAGCAGCCTCCTGGGAGAGCCGACCTACAATGAGCAGTTCTTC
>NA|TRBV9|TRBD2|TRBJ2-1
CASSGRTSGYNEQFF
TGTGCCAGCAGCGGCCGGACTAGCGGCTACAATGAGCAGTTCTTC